This TCR beta chain was recovered during a study of post-analysis software for immune sequencing data. The overall study: Several disease courses (relapsing-remitting, secondary progressive and progressive-relapsing) of multiple sclerosis were included. Whole-study findings and limits: Compared with controls, patients had more of 4 to 6 TRBV segments, including TRBV5-6, TRBV5-1 and TRBV20-1. Strong co-clustering by F measure linked samples that shared a preparation batch. Comparison with controls showed significantly lower normalized Chao1 diversity in multiple sclerosis patients.

V lost 10 bases, J lost 1 base, and 16 bases lay in between. CDR3 length: 15 residues. The germline V gene encodes CDR1 MNHEY and CDR2 SVGAGI. This clonotype was observed a few times. Its antigen is unknown. Unique molecular identifiers were present in the TCR beta cDNA libraries. Some 500,000 cDNA molecules were recovered from an input of about 0.9 to 10 million T cells. TCRdb re-derived calls from the PCR reads in MiXCR, one entry per CDR3 protein. This table has hundreds of thousands of distinct CDR3 sequences, roughly two fifths appearing once. The sequence was obtained from a girl aged 5-17 years with multiple sclerosis. Sequencing was done on a sample of blood. The chain couples TRBV6-5 to TRBJ1-4; TRBD1 might be the D (6 bases). The CDR3 sequence is CATLQGWGTNEKLFF. CDR3 bases: TGTGCCACCCTCCAGGGGTGGGGAACTAATGAAAAACTGTTTTTT.